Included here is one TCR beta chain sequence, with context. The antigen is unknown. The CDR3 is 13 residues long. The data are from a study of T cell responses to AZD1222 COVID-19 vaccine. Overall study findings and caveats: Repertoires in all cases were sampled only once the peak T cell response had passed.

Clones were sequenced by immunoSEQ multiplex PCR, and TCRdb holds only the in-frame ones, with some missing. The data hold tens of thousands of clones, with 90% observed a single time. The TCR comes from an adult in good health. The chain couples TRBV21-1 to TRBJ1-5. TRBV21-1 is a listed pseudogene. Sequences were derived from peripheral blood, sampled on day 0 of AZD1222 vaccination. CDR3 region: CASNREGSQPQHF. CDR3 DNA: TGTGCCAGCAACCGGGAGGGGAGTCAGCCCCAGCATTTT.